This entry lists 11 T cell receptor beta chains sequenced from one sample in a study of T cells after yellow fever vaccination. TCRdb re-analysed the 5' RACE reads in MiXCR, keeping a single row per CDR3 protein. In the table there are approximately 550,000 distinct CDR3 sequences, roughly 13% of which are singletons. The specimen was PBMCs, collected on the day of the yellow fever booster vaccination. The receptors were sampled from a man aged 25 to 40 who received the YFV17D yellow fever vaccine.

CDR3 DNA: TGTGCCAGCAGCTTTAGGGGACAGGGTGGCGATACGCAGTATTTT. Protein: CASSFRGQGGDTQYF. The genes are TRBV7-9 and TRBJ2-3, with 9 bases fitting TRBD1. The CDR3 spans 15 residues. Germline CDR1 is SEHNR and CDR2 is FQNEAQ (reference sequence). Unmatched junction bases numbered 7, after V lost 3 bases and J lost 6 bases.

The rearrangement joins TRBV6-5 to TRBJ1-4; the match to TRBD1 covers 9 bases. Per the germline V gene, CDR1 is MNHEY and CDR2 is SVGAGI. The V and J ends lost 4 bases and 5 bases, in that order; junction bases with no gene match: 11. CDR3 length equals 17 residues. The CDR3, as DNA: TGTGCCAGCAGTTTTCTCCGGGACAGGGATGAAAATGAAAAACTGTTTTTT. This codes for CASSFLRDRDENEKLFF.

The rearrangement joins TRBV7-6 to TRBJ1-1; TRBD1 is a possible D gene (6 bases). Trimming removed 5 bases at V and 8 bases at J, with 15 bases between. This CDR3 is built from 13 residues. Germline V gives CDR1 SGHVS, CDR2 FNYEAQ. CDR3 protein: CASSRVIGTEAFF. The CDR3 nucleotides are TGTGCCAGCAGCCGTGTAATAGGGACAGAAGCTTTCTTT.

The chain is built from TRBV6-1 and TRBJ2-5, with D perhaps matching TRBD2 (5 bases). Germline loops: CDR1 MNHNS, CDR2 SASEGT. This CDR3 is 13 amino acids long. Trimming pared 6 bases from V and 5 bases from J, leaving 13 bases between. The CDR3 here is CASRPSGVETQYF. The CDR3 bases are TGTGCCAGCAGACCGTCCGGGGTGGAGACCCAGTACTTC.

Only a few counts were recorded for this clonotype. The V call is TRBV24-1, the J call TRBJ2-6; D is undetermined. Germline V gene sequence: CDR1 KGHDR, CDR2 SFDVKD. This CDR3 has 17 residues. V lost 4 bases and J 0 bases, leaving 12 bases between the germline ends. The CDR3 coding sequence is TGTGCCACCAGTGAAGGACCGGAAAGCTCTGGGGCCAACGTCCTGACTTTC. This codes for CATSEGPESSGANVLTF.

This clonotype came up a few times. The chain carries TRBV4-2 and TRBJ2-1; 10 bases are shared with TRBD2. The CDR3 has 17 amino acids. Trimming at V came to 0 bases and at J to 8 bases, leaving 10 bases not matched to a gene. Germline CDR1 LGHNA, CDR2 YNFKEQ. The CDR3 here is CASSQDWATSGFYEQFF. Here the CDR3 DNA reads TGTGCCAGCAGCCAAGATTGGGCGACTAGCGGGTTCTATGAGCAGTTCTTC.

The CDR3 coding sequence is TGCAGTGCTACCAGGGGGCGCGGCGAGCAGTACTTC. Translation: CSATRGRGEQYF. The chain joins TRBV20-1 to TRBJ2-7; 8 bases line up with TRBD1. V shed 4 bases, J shed 6 bases, and the junction held 5 bases outside the gene matches. The CDR3 is made up of 12 amino acids. Germline values: CDR1 DFQATT, CDR2 SNEGSKA (reference sequence).

In its sample, this clonotype was seen a few times. The gene calls are TRBV4-1 and TRBJ2-5; TRBD2 agrees at 12 bases. CDR3 length: 17 amino acids. Germline lookup yields CDR1 MGHRA and CDR2 YSYEKL. The ends lost 1 base at V and 1 base at J; junction bases unmatched: 4. The CDR3 nucleotides are TGCGCCAGCAGCCAAGGTCCTAGCGGGAGGGCCCAAGAGACCCAGTACTTC. Translating gives CASSQGPSGRAQETQYF.

The chain uses TRBV19 and TRBJ2-7; D unresolved. Trimming removed 3 bases at V and 3 bases at J, with 9 bases between. The length of the CDR3 is 13 residues. The germline V gene encodes CDR1 LNHDA and CDR2 SQIVND (reference sequence). The CDR3 sequence: CASSISIGYEQYF. As DNA, the CDR3 is TGTGCCAGTAGTATTTCAATAGGCTACGAGCAGTACTTC.

This clonotype was seen a handful of times. The V gene is TRBV12-3 or TRBV12-4, the J gene TRBJ2-2; D is perhaps TRBD1 (6 bases). The CDR3 contains 13 residues. V was cut by 6 bases and J by 7 bases, with 12 bases left in between. CDR3 sequence: CASRSQGIGELFF. CDR3 nucleotide sequence: TGTGCCAGCAGATCTCAGGGGATCGGGGAGCTGTTTTTT.

The rearrangement links TRBV29-1 to TRBJ1-1; D ambiguous. Trimming stripped 5 bases from V and 0 bases from J, with 13 bases between. The CDR3 extends over 14 amino acids. Germline lookup yields CDR1 SQVTM and CDR2 ANQGSEA. CDR3 region: CSVRRGNMNTEAFF. As DNA, the CDR3 is TGCAGCGTTAGAAGAGGGAACATGAACACTGAAGCTTTCTTT.